The 29 T cell receptor beta chains below all came from one sample that was sequenced in a study of T cells in Graves' hyperthyroidism and ophthalmopathy. RNA transcripts were the template for amplifying TCR beta CDR3 regions. A first-round RT-PCR of the TCR CDR3 used the HTBI primer set. TCRdb re-called the multiplex PCR reads through MiXCR, storing one row per CDR3 protein. In the table there are some 720,000 distinct CDR3 sequences, about a sixth of which are singletons. Material: blood. Receptor source: a man in his late teens or twenties with Graves' hyperthyroidism.

The chain couples TRBV7-9 to TRBJ2-1; 7 bases agree with TRBD2. The CDR3 extends over 16 amino acids. CDR1 is SEHNR and CDR2 is FQNEAQ in the germline V gene (reference sequence). The V gene end was trimmed by 2 bases and the J gene end by 0 bases; junction bases not matched to a gene: 4. The CDR3 sequence is CASSLQRGNSYNEQFF. CDR3 DNA: TGTGCCAGCAGCTTACAGCGGGGCAACTCCTACAATGAGCAGTTCTTC.

The table lists this clonotype with many counts. The chain recombines TRBV30 with TRBJ2-7, with D possibly called TRBD1 or TRBD2 (5 bases each). Trimming shortened V by 6 bases and J by 2 bases, and 29 bases separated the two germline ends. The germline CDR1 and CDR2 sequences are GTSNPN and SVGIG (reference sequence). The CDR3 is made up of 18 amino acids. The CDR3 sequence: CACHPPHFRDPDPYEQYF. For the CDR3, the DNA is TGTGCCTGTCATCCCCCTCACTTCCGGGACCCCGACCCCTACGAGCAGTACTTC.

The chain links TRBV6-5 to TRBJ2-3; D may be TRBD1 or TRBD2 (6 bases each). The length of the CDR3 is 14 residues. The germline CDR1 and CDR2 sequences are MNHEY and SVGAGI. V lost 4 bases and J lost 2, with 10 bases in between. The CDR3: CASSLRDNTDTQYF. CDR3 DNA: TGTGCCAGCAGTTTGCGGGACAACACAGATACGCAGTATTTT.

The table lists this clonotype with many counts. This chain joins TRBV12-3 or TRBV12-4 and TRBJ2-6; TRBD2 is a possible D gene (6 bases). V gave up 2 bases and J gave up 4 bases, with 9 bases separating them. The length of the CDR3 is 15 residues. CDR3 sequence reads: CASSLMAGGANVLTF. As DNA, the CDR3 is TGTGCCAGCAGTTTAATGGCGGGAGGGGCCAACGTCCTGACTTTC.

V usage is TRBV4-3 and J usage is TRBJ1-3; D may be TRBD1 (5 bases). CDR3 length: 16 residues. V was clipped by 2 bases and J by 4 bases, with 15 bases between them. Germline CDR1 and CDR2: LGHNA and YSLEER. The CDR3 region has the DNA TGCGCCAGCAGCCAACATGTTGAGGGGATCGGAAACACCATATATTTT. This gives the protein CASSQHVEGIGNTIYF.

The V gene is TRBV27, the J gene TRBJ2-7; TRBD1 matches 9 bases. CDR1 is MNHEY, CDR2 SMNVEV, per germline (reference sequence). Trimming at V came to 5 bases and at J to 0 bases, leaving 5 bases not matched to a gene. This CDR3 contains 15 residues. The CDR3 bases are TGTGCCAGCAGTAGACAGGGGGGTTCCTCCTACGAGCAGTACTTC. Translating gives CASSRQGGSSYEQYF.

This clonotype showed up many times. The V gene is TRBV3-1, the J gene TRBJ2-1, with TRBD1 matching 7 bases. Trimming at V came to 4 bases and at J to 0 bases, leaving 3 bases not matched to a gene. The CDR3 length is 15 residues. CDR1 is LGHDT, CDR2 YNNKEL, per germline (reference sequence). The CDR3 region is CASSPRDSSYNEQFF. The CDR3 coding sequence is TGTGCCAGCAGCCCTCGGGACAGCTCCTACAATGAGCAGTTCTTC.

Points on this clonotype: No conserved phenylalanine or tryptophan is present at the end of the CDR3, so a read error is the likely explanation. The genes are TRBV7-9 and TRBJ1-1; 9 bases align to TRBD1. J was trimmed by 0 bases and V by 6 bases; bases with no gene match: 5. This CDR3 has 15 amino acids. Per the germline V gene, CDR1 is SEHNR and CDR2 is FQNEAQ (reference sequence). CDR3 in amino acids: CASRVQGAMNTEAFS. The CDR3 coding sequence is TGTGCCAGCAGGGTACAGGGGGCCATGAACACTGAAGCTTTCTCT.

This clonotype was detected a few times. The J gene is TRBJ1-1, the V gene TRBV7-8, with a possible D match to TRBD1 (5 bases). V shed 8 bases and J shed 6 bases, with 19 bases lying between them. The CDR3 length is 14 residues. Germline CDR1 and CDR2: SGHVS and FQNEAQ. The CDR3 region is CASVPEGPFAEAFF. In nucleotides, the CDR3 is TGTGCCAGCGTCCCCGAGGGGCCCTTCGCTGAAGCTTTCTTT. The whole variable domain, remainder taken from reference TRBV7-8 and TRBJ1-1, is GAGVSQSPRYKVAKRGQDVALRCDPISGHVSLFWYQQALGQGPEFLTYFQNEAQLDKSGLPSDRFFAERPEGSVSTLKIQRTQQEDSAVYLCASVPEGPFAEAFFGQGTRLTVV.

The chain employs TRBV20-1 and TRBJ2-1; tentative D call: TRBD2 (5 bases). Germline V lookup: CDR1 DFQATT, CDR2 SNEGSKA (reference sequence). This CDR3 is built from 19 residues. V was cut by 1 base and J by 0 bases, with 22 bases left in between. CDR3 region: CSARASGERPFHSYNEQFF. CDR3 nucleotides: TGCAGTGCTAGAGCCTCCGGGGAGCGGCCCTTCCACTCCTACAATGAGCAGTTCTTC.

This chain joins TRBV9 and TRBJ2-5; 10 bases are shared with TRBD1. V lost 4 bases to trimming and J lost 4 bases; unmatched junction nucleotides: 7. This CDR3 is 15 amino acids long. Germline V gives CDR1 SGDLS, CDR2 YYNGEE. The CDR3 reads CASSRGTGAGETQYF. The CDR3 DNA is TGTGCCAGCAGCCGAGGGACAGGGGCGGGAGAGACCCAGTACTTC.

V and J are TRBV6-1 and TRBJ2-1, with 9 bases matching TRBD1. Germline trimming cut 5 bases from V and 8 bases from J; bases unmatched to any gene: 16. Germline V gene sequence: CDR1 MNHNS, CDR2 SASEGT. The CDR3 has 17 residues. The CDR3 reads CASSTGGGLAGSDEQFF. The CDR3 DNA sequence: TGTGCCAGCAGTACAGGGGGCGGGCTAGCCGGGAGCGATGAGCAGTTCTTC.

This clonotype appeared many times. This sequence joins TRBV15 and TRBJ2-1; 12 nucleotides agree with TRBD2. Germline CDR1 and CDR2: LNHNV and YYDKDF (reference sequence). Losses at the gene ends were 5 bases for V and 7 bases for J; bases not matched to a gene: 9. The CDR3 has 16 residues. DNA of the CDR3: TGTGCCACCAGCGCAAGGACTAGCGGGATAACGAATGAGCAGTTCTTC. This translates into CATSARTSGITNEQFF.

The V call is TRBV6-1, the J call TRBJ1-1; the D gene is possibly TRBD1 (6 bases). Germline CDR1 MNHNS, CDR2 SASEGT. There are 14 residues in the CDR3. V shed 6 bases and J shed 10 bases, with 21 bases lying between them. The CDR3 region is CASSRPAPGVSAFF. The DNA of the CDR3 is TGTGCCAGCAGCCGCCCGGCCCCAGGGGTGTCAGCTTTCTTT.

This chain joins TRBV2 and TRBJ2-1; D gene unclear. The germline V gene has CDR1 SNHLY and CDR2 FYNNEI. Between the trimmed V and J ends, which lost 6 bases and 8 bases, there was a span of 11 bases. The CDR3 length is 12 residues. The CDR3 DNA follows: TGTGCCAGCAGAGGAGAATACGATGAGCAGTTCTTC. It yields the protein CASRGEYDEQFF.

This clonotype has more than one count but fewer than ten. The chain recombines TRBV28 with TRBJ1-5; TRBD1 is a possible D gene (6 bases). V lost 7 bases to trimming and J lost 2 bases, with 18 bases between them. The CDR3 is 16 amino acids. Germline V gene sequence: CDR1 MDHEN, CDR2 SYDVKM. The CDR3, as DNA: TGTGCCAGCACCCTCTTGGGGGGCGCAGGCAATCAGCCCCAGCATTTT. This codes for CASTLLGGAGNQPQHF. Based on the CDR3 plus reference TRBV28 and TRBJ1-5, the full variable domain is DVKVTQSSRYLVKRTGEKVFLECVQDMDHENMFWYRQDPGLGLRLIYFSYDVKMKEKGDIPEGYSVSREKKERFSLILESASTNQTSMYLCASTLLGGAGNQPQHFGDGTRLSIL.

The chain recombines TRBV7-6 with TRBJ1-6, with no clear D. CDR3 length: 13 amino acids. The V gene lost 1 base and the J gene lost 11 bases, with 9 bases spanning the gap. CDR1 and CDR2 from the germline V gene are SGHVS and FNYEAQ. CDR3 amino acids: CASSLGGEAPLHF. CDR3 nucleotides: TGTGCCAGCAGCTTAGGTGGGGAAGCACCCCTCCACTTT.

A remark on this clonotype: This may stem from a read error, because a much larger clone lies one nucleotide away. J is TRBJ2-7 and V is TRBV3-1; D gene ambiguous. The CDR3 is 11 residues long. Germline-derived CDR1 and CDR2 are LGHDT and YNNKEL (reference sequence). V shed 0 bases and J shed 7 bases, with 4 bases lying between them. The CDR3: CASSQDGEQYF. CDR3 in DNA: TGTGCCAGCAGCCAAGATGGGGAGCAGTACTTC.

This sequence joins TRBV2 and TRBJ2-7; D gene uncertain. V was trimmed by 4 bases and J by 4 bases, leaving 8 bases between them. Germline values: CDR1 SNHLY, CDR2 FYNNEI. The CDR3 is 12 amino acids. CDR3 in amino acids: CASSGTEYEQYF. In DNA, the CDR3 is TGTGCCAGCAGTGGAACCGAGTACGAGCAGTACTTC. Based on the CDR3 plus reference TRBV2 and TRBJ2-7, the full variable domain is EPEVTQTPSHQVTQMGQEVILRCVPISNHLYFYWYRQILGQKVEFLVSFYNNEISEKSEIFDDQFSVERPDGSNFTLKIRSTKLEDSAMYFCASSGTEYEQYFGPGTRLTVT.

This chain connects TRBV7-2 to TRBJ2-2; D might be TRBD2 (6 bases). V lost 4 bases and J lost 3, with 15 bases in between. From germline, CDR1 is SGHTA and CDR2 FQGNSA. This CDR3 contains 16 residues. In nucleotides, the CDR3 is TGTGCCAGCAGCTCCCTGGGGGAGGCGGACACCGGGGAGCTGTTTTTT. This sequence encodes CASSSLGEADTGELFF. Full variable domain (missing parts from reference TRBV7-2 and TRBJ2-2): GAGVSQSPSNKVTEKGKDVELRCDPISGHTALYWYRQSLGQGLEFLIYFQGNSAPDKSGLPSDRFSAERTGGSVSTLTIQRTQQEDSAVYLCASSSLGEADTGELFFGEGSRLTVL.

The chain carries TRBV19 and TRBJ1-4; D is ambiguous. V lost 0 bases to trimming and J lost 6 bases, with 17 bases between them. This CDR3 has 17 residues. Germline V gene lookup returns CDR1 LNHDA and CDR2 SQIVND (reference sequence). Here the CDR3 DNA reads TGTGCCAGTAGTATAGATACCAACAGAATGACTGATGAAAAACTGTTTTTT. Its protein product is CASSIDTNRMTDEKLFF.

CDR3 sequence: CASSYYSNYGYTF. In nucleotides, the CDR3 is TGTGCCAGCAGTTACTACAGTAACTATGGCTACACCTTC. The rearrangement links TRBV6-8 to TRBJ1-2; no reliable D call. CDR3 length: 13 amino acids. The germline V and J ends were trimmed by 1 base and 1 base, with 4 bases remaining between them. The germline V gene has CDR1 MNHGY and CDR2 SAAAGT.

This chain joins TRBV11-3 and TRBJ2-1; D may be TRBD1 (5 bases). With 1 base removed from V and 4 bases from J, the gap between germline ends came to 8 bases. Germline values: CDR1 SGHNT, CDR2 YENEEA. The CDR3 has 14 residues. The CDR3: CASSLGGWYNEQFF. Written as DNA, the CDR3 is TGTGCCAGCAGCTTAGGGGGCTGGTACAATGAGCAGTTCTTC.

At least ten counts were recorded for this clonotype. The genes are TRBV10-1 and TRBJ1-1, with a tentative D call TRBD1 (6 bases). This CDR3 contains 13 residues. The V gene's germline CDR1 is WNHNN and CDR2 SYGVQD (reference sequence). The V gene lost 5 bases and the J gene lost 8 bases, with 15 bases spanning the gap. The CDR3: CASSSTGTGEAFF. CDR3 sequence (DNA): TGCGCCAGCAGTTCCACAGGGACGGGGGAAGCTTTCTTT.

About this clonotype itself: It may be a read error: a sequence one base away is much more abundant. Here the CDR3 reads CATSRPSGPTDSPFHF. The CDR3 nucleotides read TGTGCCACCAGCAGACCCTCGGGGCCTACGGATTCACCCTTCCACTTT. The chain is built from TRBV15 and TRBJ1-6, with D possibly being TRBD1 (5 bases). The CDR3 totals 16 residues. The V gene's germline CDR1 is LNHNV and CDR2 YYDKDF (reference sequence).

There are a few counts of this clonotype. The chain is built from TRBV29-1 and TRBJ1-2; 9 positions agree with TRBD1. Germline CDR1 SQVTM, CDR2 ANQGSEA. Unmatched junction bases numbered 10, after V lost 6 bases and J lost 8 bases. CDR3 size: 13 residues. In DNA, the CDR3 is TGCAGCGTGAGATCCGACAGGGGGGTAGGCTACACCTTC. Translated: CSVRSDRGVGYTF.

This clonotype was recorded many times. V and J are TRBV27 and TRBJ2-2, with a weak D call TRBD1 (5 bases). CDR3 length: 13 residues. V was shortened by 6 bases and J by 4 bases, with 9 bases between the two germline ends. Germline V lookup: CDR1 MNHEY, CDR2 SMNVEV (reference sequence). The CDR3 region is CASSLQVTGELFF. Written as DNA, the CDR3 is TGTGCCAGCAGCTTACAGGTCACCGGGGAGCTGTTTTTT.

This clonotype has only a few counts. The CDR3 here is CASSLPGTGSEQYF. CDR3 nucleotide sequence: TGTGCCAGCAGTCTCCCAGGGACAGGGAGCGAGCAGTACTTC. This sequence joins TRBV27 and TRBJ2-7, with 9 bases that match TRBD1. The germline V gene encodes CDR1 MNHEY and CDR2 SMNVEV (reference sequence). The CDR3 loop spans 14 amino acids. V lost 5 bases, J lost 6 bases, and 8 bases stayed unmatched.

This clonotype has only one observation. Being one base from a much bigger clone, this may be a read error. J is TRBJ2-7 and V is TRBV28; D perhaps matches TRBD2 (6 bases). Germline V CDR1 and CDR2: MDHEN, SYDVKM. CDR3 length equals 12 residues. V lost 5 bases and J lost 7, with 12 bases in between. The CDR3 nucleotides read TGTGCCAGCAGTCAACGGGAGATTGAGCAGTACTTC. Translation: CASSQREIEQYF.